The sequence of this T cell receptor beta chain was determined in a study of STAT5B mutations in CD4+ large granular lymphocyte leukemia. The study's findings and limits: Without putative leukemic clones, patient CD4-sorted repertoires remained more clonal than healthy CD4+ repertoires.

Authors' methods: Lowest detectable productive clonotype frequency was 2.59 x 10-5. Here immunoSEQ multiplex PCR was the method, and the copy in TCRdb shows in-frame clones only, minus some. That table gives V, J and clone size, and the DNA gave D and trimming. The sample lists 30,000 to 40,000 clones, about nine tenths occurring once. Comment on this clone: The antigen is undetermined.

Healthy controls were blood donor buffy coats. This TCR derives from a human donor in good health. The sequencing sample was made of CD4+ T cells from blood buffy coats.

The CDR3: CASSVDPGSYEQYF. CDR3 bases: TGCGCCAGCAGCGTTGACCCGGGCAGCTACGAGCAGTACTTC. This sequence joins TRBV10-2 and TRBJ2-7; the D is unclear. The CDR3 is 14 amino acids. Trimming took 6 bases from V and 3 from J, leaving 15 bases between them. Germline CDR1 WSHSY, CDR2 SAAADI.